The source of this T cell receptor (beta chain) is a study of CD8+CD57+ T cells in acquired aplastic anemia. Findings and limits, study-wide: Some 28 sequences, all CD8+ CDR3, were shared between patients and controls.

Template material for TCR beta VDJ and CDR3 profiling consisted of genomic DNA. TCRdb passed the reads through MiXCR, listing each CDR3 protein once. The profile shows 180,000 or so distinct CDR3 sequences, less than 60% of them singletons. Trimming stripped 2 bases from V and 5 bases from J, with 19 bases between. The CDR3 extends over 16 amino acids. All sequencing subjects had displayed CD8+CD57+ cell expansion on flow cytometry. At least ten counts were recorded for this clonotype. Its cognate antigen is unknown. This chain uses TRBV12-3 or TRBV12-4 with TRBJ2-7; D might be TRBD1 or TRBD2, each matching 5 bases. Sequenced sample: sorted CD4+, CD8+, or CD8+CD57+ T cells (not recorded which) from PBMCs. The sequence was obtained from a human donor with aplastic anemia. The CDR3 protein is CASSLPRGPKGHEQYF. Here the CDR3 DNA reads TGTGCCAGCAGTTTACCGAGGGGCCCCAAAGGGCACGAGCAGTACTTC.